This T cell receptor beta chain was recovered during a study of cytomegalovirus exposure and HLA in healthy donors. Whole-study context: A previous analysis identified more than 100 million unique TCR beta sequences derived from roughly 180 million T cells.

The PCR made use of 60 Vbeta and 13 Jbeta primers. As processed by the authors: Roughly 10 million shared chains were among around 78 million unique TCR beta chains counted in a later analysis. The assay was immunoSEQ multiplex PCR, and TCRdb's table has in-frame clones only and misses some. V and J calls and clone size follow that table, whereas D and trimming were derived from the DNA. The table shows some 180,000 clones, with 75% to 80% occurring only once. As to this clone: Its specificity is not known.

Points from the study as a whole: In a later analysis, V- and J-gene trimming of beta chains associated with a DCLRE1C missense variant, replicated independently. Despite most TCR sequences being rare, some public TCRs occurred in many donors.

This CDR3 is built from 15 residues. Germline CDR1 MNHEY, CDR2 SMNVEV (reference sequence). The J segment lost 2 bases and the V segment lost 5 bases, leaving 6 bases of the junction unmatched. This TCR was recovered from a woman in her thirties in good health and CMV-seropositive. The material sequenced was PBMCs. The chain uses TRBV27 and TRBJ2-1, with 7 bases fitting TRBD2. The CDR3 here is CASSPVGGAYNEQFF. DNA for the CDR3: TGTGCCAGCAGTCCCGTGGGGGGGGCCTACAATGAGCAGTTCTTC.